The text below deals with one TCR beta chain. The antigen remains undetermined. Sequencing used immunoSEQ multiplex PCR; TCRdb keeps in-frame clones, though not all of them. The data contain about 1.1 million clones, around 77% of them singletons. The sample originates from a study of shared clonotypes between healthy human individuals. Study-level information: Each donor's CD4 naive and CD4 memory cells filled three plates apiece, CD8 naive two, and CD8 memory one.

Looked up from germline, CDR1 is SGHDN and CDR2 is FVKESK. J was trimmed by 0 bases and V by 4 bases; bases with no gene match: 12. The CDR3 covers 18 residues. Study outcomes and limitations: The generation probabilities recorded for non-shared clonotypes fell below those of clonotypes shared by all four donors. What rarefaction showed was incomplete sorted-subset sequencing despite large depth.

Sequencing used memory CD4+ T cells from PBMCs. Stated subset: CD45RA-negative fraction. The sequence derives from a man aged 18 to 30 in good health. Some clones in this sample may be carry-over from other donors' samples. V usage is TRBV14 and J usage is TRBJ2-4; 7 bases map to TRBD1. The CDR3, as DNA: TGTGCCAGCAGCCCGCAGCGCAGGGGGACCATAGCCAAAAACATTCAGTACTTC. Residues: CASSPQRRGTIAKNIQYF.